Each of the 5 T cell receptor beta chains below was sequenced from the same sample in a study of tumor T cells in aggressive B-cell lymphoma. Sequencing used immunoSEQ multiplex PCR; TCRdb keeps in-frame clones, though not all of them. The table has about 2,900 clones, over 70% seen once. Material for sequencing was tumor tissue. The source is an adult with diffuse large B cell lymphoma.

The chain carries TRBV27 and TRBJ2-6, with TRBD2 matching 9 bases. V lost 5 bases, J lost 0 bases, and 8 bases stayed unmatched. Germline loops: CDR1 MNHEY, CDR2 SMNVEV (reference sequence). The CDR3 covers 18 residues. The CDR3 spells CASSPIAGVPSGANVLTF. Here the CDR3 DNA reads TGTGCCAGCAGTCCCATAGCGGGGGTACCCTCTGGGGCCAACGTCCTGACTTTC. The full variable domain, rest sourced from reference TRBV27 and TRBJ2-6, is EAQVTQNPRYLITVTGKKLTVTCSQNMNHEYMSWYRQDPGLGLRQIYYSMNVEVTDKGDVPEGYKVSRKEKRNFPLILESPSPNQTSLYFCASSPIAGVPSGANVLTFGAGSRLTVL.

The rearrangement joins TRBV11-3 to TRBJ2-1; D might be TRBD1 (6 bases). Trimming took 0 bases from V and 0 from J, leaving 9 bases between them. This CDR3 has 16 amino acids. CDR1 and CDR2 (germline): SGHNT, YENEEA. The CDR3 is CASSLDGDNSYNEQFF. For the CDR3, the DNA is TGTGCCAGCAGCTTAGACGGGGACAACTCCTACAATGAGCAGTTCTTC.

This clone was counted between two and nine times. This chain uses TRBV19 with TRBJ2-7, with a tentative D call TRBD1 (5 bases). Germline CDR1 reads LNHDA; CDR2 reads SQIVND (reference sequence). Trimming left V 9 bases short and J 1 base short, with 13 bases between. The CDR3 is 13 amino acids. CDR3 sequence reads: CASQGSESYEQYF. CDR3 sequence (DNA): TGTGCCAGCCAGGGTAGTGAGTCCTACGAGCAGTACTTC.

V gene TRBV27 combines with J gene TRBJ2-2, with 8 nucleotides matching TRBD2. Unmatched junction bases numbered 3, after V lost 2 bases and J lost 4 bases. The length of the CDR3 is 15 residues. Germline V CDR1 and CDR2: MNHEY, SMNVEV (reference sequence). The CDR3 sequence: CASSLVAGLTGELFF. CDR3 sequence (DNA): TGTGCCAGCAGTTTAGTAGCGGGACTCACCGGGGAGCTGTTTTTT.

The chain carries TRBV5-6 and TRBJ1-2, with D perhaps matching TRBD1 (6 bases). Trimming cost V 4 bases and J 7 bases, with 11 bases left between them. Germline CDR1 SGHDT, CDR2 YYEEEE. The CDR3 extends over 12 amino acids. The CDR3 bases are TGTGCCAGCAGCCATCCCAGGGGTGGCTACACCTTC. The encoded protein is CASSHPRGGYTF.